Sequencing of this T cell receptor beta chain was carried out in a study of T-cell reconstitution after alpha-beta-depleted transplantation in children. This clonotype was counted a few times. It was with unique molecular identifiers that the TCRbeta library was prepared. TCRdb passed the PCR reads through MiXCR, listing each CDR3 protein once. The table lists about 640,000 distinct CDR3 sequences, 15% to 20% of them singletons. CDR1 is PRHDT, CDR2 FYEKMQ, per germline (reference sequence). The CDR3 length is 12 residues. Trimming stripped 5 bases from V and 4 bases from J, with 8 bases between. The receptor was isolated from a human donor who donated a stem cell graft to a child with acute myeloid leukemia. This specimen was PBMCs from the stem cell graft donor, taken from the stem cell graft. The V and J genes are TRBV13 and TRBJ1-2; maybe TRBD1 (6 bases). CDR3 sequence: CASSTQGYGYTF. CDR3 nucleotides: TGTGCCAGCAGCACACAGGGCTATGGCTACACCTTC.